One and the same sample provided the 20 T cell receptor beta chains below, sequenced in a study of post-analysis software for immune sequencing data (dated by TCRdb to 2015 to 2017). Overall study outcomes, separate from this receptor: Patients showed significantly higher frequencies than controls for about 5 TRBV segments, among them TRBV5-6, TRBV5-1 and TRBV20-1.

The library relied on PCR. Sequencing was performed on an Illumina HiSeq 2500. To reduce PCR and sequencing biases, unique molecular identifiers were incorporated into the TCR beta cDNA libraries. TCRdb reworked the public reads: Q25 trimming with fastp, MiXCR clone assembly, productive beta chains retained. Every CDR3 protein is listed once, alongside the most common genes and DNA of its rows. This sample lists about 820,000 distinct CDR3 sequences; approximately 53% were detected once. The top ten hold around 4.5% of the sample. No antigen has been identified for these receptors. What was sequenced was blood. These receptors were collected from a girl under 18 with multiple sclerosis.

The chain carries TRBV20-1 and TRBJ2-5, with 8 bases matching TRBD1. Trimming took 5 bases from V and 4 from J; bases not matched to a gene: 6. This CDR3 has 13 residues. In germline, CDR1 is DFQATT, CDR2 SNEGSKA (reference sequence). CDR3 protein: CSAAGQGGETQYF. The DNA of the CDR3 is TGCAGTGCTGCCGGACAGGGAGGAGAGACCCAGTACTTC.

The chain uses TRBV6-6 and TRBJ2-3; the D gene could be TRBD1 or TRBD2 (5 bases each). The CDR3 consists of 15 residues. Germline V CDR1 and CDR2: MNHNY, SVGAGI (reference sequence). Trimming removed 1 base from V and 3 bases from J, with 11 bases in between. This CDR3 is CASSYLGVLTDTQYF. CDR3 DNA: TGTGCCAGCAGTTACTTGGGGGTTTTAACAGATACGCAGTATTTT.

This sequence joins TRBV2 and TRBJ2-7, with a weak D call TRBD2 (5 bases). The assigned J gene may be wrong: the sequence end matches TRBJ2-5 better. The CDR3 is made up of 13 amino acids. Germline CDR1 is SNHLY and CDR2 is FYNNEI. The DNA for the CDR3 is TGTGCCAGCAGGTCGGGGAGCGAAGAGACCCAGTACTTC. Its protein is CASRSGSEETQYF.

The chain couples TRBV20-1 to TRBJ1-1; TRBD1 is a possible D gene (5 bases). V was pared by 3 bases and J by 3 bases, with 11 bases between. The CDR3 has 13 residues. Germline V gives CDR1 DFQATT, CDR2 SNEGSKA (reference sequence). The CDR3 nucleotides are TGCAGTGCTAGCTCCAGGGAGGACACTGAAGCTTTCTTT. The encoded protein is CSASSREDTEAFF.

The genes are TRBV20-1 and TRBJ2-1; 12 bases line up with TRBD2. With 6 bases clipped from V and 6 bases from J, the junction kept 9 bases outside the gene matches. Per germline, CDR1 DFQATT and CDR2 SNEGSKA (reference sequence). The CDR3 runs to 15 residues. DNA for the CDR3: TGCAGTGCCACATTCGCTAGCGGGAGGGCCAATGAGCAGTTCTTC. This codes for CSATFASGRANEQFF.

This sequence joins TRBV29-1 and TRBJ2-1; D possibly uses TRBD1 or TRBD2 (5 bases each). CDR3 size: 15 residues. Per the germline V gene, CDR1 is SQVTM and CDR2 is ANQGSEA. Trimming removed 7 bases from V and 0 bases from J, with 16 bases in between. CDR3 residues: CSALRGTYSYNEQFF. The CDR3 DNA sequence: TGCAGCGCCCTACGAGGGACCTACTCCTACAATGAGCAGTTCTTC.

The CDR3 DNA sequence: TGTGCCAGCAGCCAAGATCCTAGTAACAATGAGCAGTTCTTC. Amino acid sequence: CASSQDPSNNEQFF. V usage is TRBV3-1 and J usage is TRBJ2-1, with no clear D. The CDR3 totals 14 residues. V shed 0 bases and J shed 5 bases, with 8 bases lying between them. Per the germline V gene, CDR1 is LGHDT and CDR2 is YNNKEL (reference sequence).

J is TRBJ2-1 and V is TRBV11-2; 15 bases match TRBD2. Germline values: CDR1 SGHAT, CDR2 FQNNGV. V trimming: 5 bases; J trimming: 8 bases; junction bases outside the gene matches: 10. The CDR3 length is 17 residues. CDR3 amino acids: CASSPGLAGGGNDEQFF. The CDR3 DNA reads as TGTGCCAGCAGCCCGGGACTAGCGGGGGGCGGTAACGATGAGCAGTTCTTC.

This chain uses TRBV6-5 with TRBJ2-7; D is possibly TRBD1 (6 bases). CDR3 size: 14 residues. V was trimmed by 7 bases and J by 1 base, leaving 14 bases between them. In germline, CDR1 is MNHEY, CDR2 SVGAGI. For the CDR3, the DNA is TGTGCCAGCACCCCAACAGGGTTATCCTACGAGCAGTACTTC. Its protein product is CASTPTGLSYEQYF.

The chain carries TRBV25-1 and TRBJ2-3; D is uncertain. V lost 4 bases and J 4 bases, leaving 12 bases between the germline ends. Per the germline V gene, CDR1 is MGHDK and CDR2 is SYGVNS. The CDR3 is 14 residues long. In nucleotides, the CDR3 is TGTGCCAGCAGTGTCCTCCCCAGTTCAGATACGCAGTATTTT. Protein sequence: CASSVLPSSDTQYF. Supplemented by reference TRBV25-1 and TRBJ2-3, the full variable domain reads EADIYQTPRYLVIGTGKKITLECSQTMGHDKMYWYQQDPGMELHLIHYSYGVNSTEKGDLSSESTVSRIRTEHFPLTLESARPSHTSQYLCASSVLPSSDTQYFGPGTRLTVL.

The chain employs TRBV20-1 and TRBJ2-3, with a weak D call TRBD2 (6 bases). V lost 0 bases and J lost 0, with 13 bases in between. Germline V gene data show CDR1 as DFQATT and CDR2 as SNEGSKA (reference sequence). The CDR3 sequence is 16 residues long. The CDR3 here is CSARDRRRGSTDTQYF. CDR3 DNA: TGCAGTGCTAGAGATAGACGGCGGGGAAGCACAGATACGCAGTATTTT.

In its sample, this clonotype was seen a few times. The V call is TRBV15, the J call TRBJ2-3; D ambiguous. V was trimmed by 8 bases and J by 4 bases, leaving 19 bases between them. This CDR3 is built from 15 residues. From germline, CDR1 is LNHNV and CDR2 YYDKDF (reference sequence). CDR3 nucleotides: TGTGCCACCGCCTCCGGCCCTCCCGCCGCAGATACGCAGTATTTT. Its translation is CATASGPPAADTQYF.

This clonotype has just a few counts. At one boundary the junction diverges from the germline segment, which might be a read error. The rearrangement uses TRBV7-7 and TRBJ2-5; D may be TRBD1 (6 bases). The DNA end is more similar to TRBJ2-7, so the J call may be wrong. Looked up from germline, CDR1 is SSHAT and CDR2 is FNYEAQ (reference sequence). The CDR3 loop spans 14 amino acids. CDR3 in DNA: TGTGCTAGCAGCTTAGACGCAGGGGTTGGCGAGCAGTACTTC. Translated: CASSLDAGVGEQYF.

The chain uses TRBV5-1 and TRBJ1-2; D perhaps matches TRBD1 (6 bases). The CDR3 runs to 16 residues. The germline V gene has CDR1 SGHRS and CDR2 YFSETQ. The germline V and J ends were trimmed by 3 bases and 0 bases, with 15 bases remaining between them. The CDR3 here is CASSSQTGKANYGYTF. Here the CDR3 DNA reads TGCGCCAGCAGCTCCCAAACAGGGAAAGCTAACTATGGCTACACCTTC. Using reference TRBV5-1 and TRBJ1-2 for the parts outside the CDR3, the full variable domain is KAGVTQTPRYLIKTRGQQVTLSCSPISGHRSVSWYQQTPGQGLQFLFEYFSETQRNKGNFPGRFSGRQFSNSRSEMNVSTLELGDSALYLCASSSQTGKANYGYTFGSGTRLTVV.

The chain carries TRBV5-1 and TRBJ2-6; perhaps TRBD1 as D (5 bases). The V gene lost 0 bases and the J gene lost 3 bases, with 16 bases spanning the gap. CDR1 and CDR2 from the germline V gene are SGHRS and YFSETQ. CDR3 length: 18 residues. The CDR3 sequence: CASSLEQGTAFGANVLTF. The CDR3 DNA reads TGCGCCAGCAGCTTGGAGCAGGGCACCGCATTTGGGGCCAACGTCCTGACTTTC. The whole variable domain, remainder taken from reference TRBV5-1 and TRBJ2-6, is KAGVTQTPRYLIKTRGQQVTLSCSPISGHRSVSWYQQTPGQGLQFLFEYFSETQRNKGNFPGRFSGRQFSNSRSEMNVSTLELGDSALYLCASSLEQGTAFGANVLTFGAGSRLTVL.

V is TRBV4-1 and J is TRBJ2-4; the match to TRBD2 covers 11 bases. The J call may be wrong; the DNA end is better matched by TRBJ2-7. CDR3 length equals 16 residues. CDR1 MGHRA and CDR2 YSYEKL come from the germline V gene. The chain's CDR3 is CASSQDRRLAGTEQYF. The CDR3 nucleotides read TGCGCCAGCAGCCAAGATCGGCGACTAGCGGGGACCGAGCAGTACTTC.

The chain has TRBV2 and TRBJ2-7; unclear D gene. Germline CDR1 is SNHLY and CDR2 is FYNNEI. CDR3 size: 16 residues. V was clipped by 6 bases and J by 1 base, with 19 bases between them. CDR3 residues: CASSTTGGRRSYEQYF. The DNA of the CDR3 is TGTGCCAGCAGCACTACCGGTGGGCGCCGTTCCTACGAGCAGTACTTC. The full variable domain, with the rest looked up from reference TRBV2 and TRBJ2-7, is EPEVTQTPSHQVTQMGQEVILRCVPISNHLYFYWYRQILGQKVEFLVSFYNNEISEKSEIFDDQFSVERPDGSNFTLKIRSTKLEDSAMYFCASSTTGGRRSYEQYFGPGTRLTVT.

V is TRBV29-1 and J is TRBJ2-1; D might be TRBD2 (5 bases). This CDR3 is 12 amino acids long. CDR1 SQVTM and CDR2 ANQGSEA come from the germline V gene. V dropped 7 bases and J dropped 5 bases, with 12 bases sitting between them. The CDR3 bases are TGCAGCGCTCGGACGGGGAACAATGAGCAGTTCTTC. Translation gives CSARTGNNEQFF.

The chain has TRBV10-3 and TRBJ1-2, with TRBD1 as a possible D gene (5 bases). V gave up 3 bases and J gave up 6 bases, with 14 bases separating them. The CDR3 contains 14 residues. Germline loops: CDR1 ENHRY, CDR2 SYGVKD. The chain's CDR3 is CAISDLGVGNGYTF. The CDR3 nucleotides read TGTGCCATCAGTGACTTGGGGGTAGGGAATGGCTACACCTTC.

This chain links TRBV5-1 with TRBJ2-4; 7 bases agree with TRBD2. Germline V gene sequence: CDR1 SGHRS, CDR2 YFSETQ. The V and J ends lost 2 bases and 4 bases, in that order; junction bases with no gene match: 3. This CDR3 spans 14 amino acids. The CDR3 loop reads CASSFSGVKNIQYF. CDR3 DNA sequence: TGCGCCAGCAGCTTCAGCGGGGTAAAAAACATTCAGTACTTC.